This TCR beta chain was obtained from a study of cytomegalovirus exposure and HLA in healthy donors. A multiplex PCR was run with 60 Vbeta primers and 13 Jbeta primers. Sequenced by immunoSEQ multiplex PCR; TCRdb stores in-frame clones only, minus some. The sample carries roughly 100,000 clones, approximately 64% recorded once. Trimming removed 2 bases from V and 5 bases from J; junction bases left unmatched: 11. This CDR3 comprises 17 residues. Looked up from germline, CDR1 is SGHVS and CDR2 is FQNEAQ. The material sequenced was PBMCs. The chain links TRBV7-8 to TRBJ2-4; 8 bases line up with TRBD2. The sequence was obtained from a woman in her fifties or sixties in good health and CMV-seronegative. The CDR3 loop reads CASSLYLIPGGQNIQYF. For the CDR3, the DNA is TGTGCCAGCAGCTTATATCTCATCCCGGGGGGGCAAAACATTCAGTACTTC.